This T cell receptor beta chain appears in the sequencing data of a study of read filtering for tumor transcriptome and immune sequencing. Study in general: IR-seq gave about 3.5 to 10.27 million TCR reads per sample; RNA-seq gave roughly 75 to 1,400. The study's findings and limits: IR-seq and RNA-seq agreed better without single-read clonotypes.

The CDR3 extends over 15 amino acids. J lost 1 base, V lost 1 base, and 3 bases had no gene match. Germline V gives CDR1 SGHRS, CDR2 YFSETQ. With regard to this clonotype: Its matching antigen is unknown. A much larger clone differs from this one at a single base, so this may be a read error.

Molecular barcoded adaptors covering alpha/delta and beta/gamma chains were used on 400 to 450 ng RNA. TCRdb reprocessed the reads with MiXCR, giving one entry per CDR3 protein. The table shows roughly 130,000 distinct CDR3 sequences, with 10% to 15% occurring only once. The source is a donor at least 40 years old with multiple myeloma. The chain combines TRBV5-1 with TRBJ2-7, with 9 bases identical to TRBD2. The sequenced sample was a population of CD138-negative cells sorted from bone marrow. As DNA, the CDR3 is TGCGCCAGCAGCTTGAGTAGCGGGAGTTCCTACGAGCAGTACTTC. It yields the protein CASSLSSGSSYEQYF.